This TCR beta chain was recovered during a study of T-cell memory formation after mild COVID-19. At the level of the study: The two donors had largely donor-specific TCR clusters.

TCRdb passed the 5' RACE reads through MiXCR, listing each CDR3 protein once. The repertoire holds tens of thousands of distinct CDR3 sequences, with about 13% as singletons. Regarding the study as a whole: Mainly in CM and EM were contracting CD4+ clones; CD8+ were in EMRA. Clones that contracted from day 15 to 85 were balanced CD4/CD8, while later expanders leaned CD4+.

This clonotype was counted a few times. Its target is not known. The junction had 7 bases not matched to a gene; V was cut back by 6 bases and J by 2 bases. The CDR3 is 13 residues long. Germline CDR1 DFQATT, CDR2 SNEGSKA (reference sequence). This chain links TRBV20-1 with TRBJ2-7, with 7 bases identical to TRBD1. Sequencing was done on a sample of PBMCs or a T cell subset sorted from them (not recorded which). The clonotype originates from an adult woman who had mild COVID-19 (a few samples of this study predate the infection). Cell type and time point are not known. CDR3 residues: CSAPSTGPYEQYF. In nucleotides, the CDR3 is TGCAGTGCCCCATCGACAGGGCCCTACGAGCAGTACTTC.